One and the same sample provided the 8 T cell receptor beta chains below, sequenced in a study of Ad26.COV2.S vaccination and SARS-CoV-2 variants. The protocol was immunoSEQ multiplex PCR, while the TCRdb copy is restricted to in-frame clones and leaves out a portion. The repertoire consists of hundreds of thousands of clones, with 80% to 90% occurring once and the leading ten covering nearly 1.5%. Regarding treatment: some 20 received Ad26.COV2.S at low or high dose, single or two shots; 5 received placebo; per-sample allocation not given. It was on day 63 after the first vaccine or placebo injection that samples were taken. The sequencing used peripheral blood, collected in a trial of Ad26.COV2.S vaccine versus placebo. The receptor set was obtained from a person between 18 and 59 years old who received the Ad26.COV2.S COVID-19 vaccine or a placebo.

This chain links TRBV7-2 with TRBJ1-6; perhaps TRBD1 as D (6 bases). Germline CDR1 SGHTA, CDR2 FQGNSA. V shed 5 bases and J shed 7 bases, with 18 bases lying between them. The CDR3 totals 16 residues. This chain's CDR3 is CASSQNRQVGNSPLHF. The CDR3 coding sequence is TGTGCCAGCAGCCAAAACCGACAGGTCGGGAATTCACCCCTCCACTTT.

This rearrangement joins TRBV7-9 to TRBJ2-7; D might be TRBD1 (6 bases). The V gene lost 2 bases and the J gene lost 2 bases, with 10 bases spanning the gap. Per germline, CDR1 SEHNR and CDR2 FQNEAQ (reference sequence). CDR3 length: 14 residues. CDR3 sequence (DNA): TGTGCCAGCAGCTTAACGGGACAAACCTACGAGCAGTACTTC. The encoded protein is CASSLTGQTYEQYF.

A note on this clone: Distinct nucleotide sequences in the sample also encode this CDR3. The rearrangement links TRBV30 to TRBJ1-5; 7 bases fit TRBD1. The germline V gene has CDR1 GTSNPN and CDR2 SVGIG (reference sequence). V trimming: 3 bases; J trimming: 3 bases; junction bases outside the gene matches: 2. This CDR3 region has 13 residues. CDR3 loop: CAWRGTANQPQHF. The CDR3 nucleotides are TGTGCCTGGAGGGGGACAGCCAATCAGCCCCAGCATTTT.

Turning to this clone: A junction end diverges from the germline sequence, so it may reflect a read error. The CDR3 is CASSPRDNQETQYF. In DNA form, the CDR3 reads TGTGCCAGCAGCCCCCGGGACAACCAAGAAACCCAGTACTTC. The rearrangement uses TRBV5-4 and TRBJ2-5; the D gene is possibly TRBD1 (6 bases). Germline V CDR1 and CDR2: SGHNT, YYREEE (reference sequence). CDR3 length: 14 amino acids.

V and J are TRBV7-3 and TRBJ2-3; unclear D gene. CDR1 is SGHTA and CDR2 is FQGTGA in the germline V gene. This CDR3 is built from 14 residues. Between the trimmed V and J ends, which lost 4 bases and 5 bases, there was a span of 13 bases. The CDR3 spells CASSSGPGRDTQYF. DNA of the CDR3: TGTGCCAGCAGCTCGGGCCCTGGGCGAGATACGCAGTATTTT.

The chain combines TRBV7-2 with TRBJ1-1; D ambiguous. CDR1 SGHTA and CDR2 FQGNSA come from the germline V gene. The CDR3 has 11 residues. Trimming pared 5 bases from V and 11 bases from J, leaving 12 bases between. This chain's CDR3 is CASSPRMAAFF. CDR3 nucleotides: TGTGCCAGCAGCCCTCGAATGGCCGCTTTCTTT.

The chain couples TRBV18 to TRBJ2-1, with 11 nucleotides matching TRBD2. This CDR3 contains 16 residues. Germline V gives CDR1 KGHSH, CDR2 LQKENI. V lost 6 bases, J lost 2 bases, and 6 bases stayed unmatched. The CDR3 region is CASSPSGGPAYNEQFF. In DNA, the CDR3 is TGTGCCAGCTCTCCTAGCGGGGGGCCAGCCTACAATGAGCAGTTCTTC.

This clone showed up just once. The rearrangement uses TRBV3-1 (or the pseudogene TRBV3-2) and TRBJ1-1, with D uncertain. The CDR3 spans 13 residues. The V end was cut by 6 bases, the J end by 4 bases, with 12 bases between. The germline gives CDR1 LGHDT, CDR2 YNNKEL (reference sequence). CDR3 bases: TGTGCCAGCAGTCCTCTCGTGGGCACTGAAGCTTTCTTT. It yields the protein CASSPLVGTEAFF.